This T cell receptor beta chain came from a study of cytomegalovirus exposure and HLA in healthy donors. PCR employed 60 Vbeta and 13 Jbeta primers. In the authors' workflow: Later reanalysis found 75 million to 100 million unique TCR beta chains, roughly 10 million of them shared. Only in-frame clones appear in the TCRdb table, and some are missing; sequencing was by immunoSEQ multiplex PCR. D and trimming come from the DNA, and the V and J calls and clone size come from that table. The table shows approximately 130,000 clones, with approximately 77% occurring only once. Study observations and caveats: Trimming of TCR beta V- and J-genes showed a link, identified in a later analysis, to a missense DCLRE1C variant. A later analysis appeared to link common viral pathogens to several of the most significant clusters. Most TCR beta V segments were productive about 87% or about 30% of the time in an earlier analysis.

Germline V CDR1 and CDR2: MNHEY, SVGAGI. CDR3 size: 16 residues. V lost 4 bases to trimming and J lost 9 bases; unmatched junction nucleotides: 10. Concerning this clone itself: Its antigen is unidentified.

The TCR originated in a woman in her thirties or forties in good health and CMV-seronegative. Sequences were obtained from PBMCs. J is TRBJ1-6 and V is TRBV6-5, with TRBD1 identical over 9 bases. CDR3 nucleotides: TGTGCCAGCAGTTTAATGGGGGACAGGGTCGCTTCACCCCTCCACTTT. Protein sequence: CASSLMGDRVASPLHF.